This T cell receptor (beta chain) is drawn from a study of blood T cells in healthy people across ages. Study background: Template switching caught about one barcoded beta molecule for each two T cells.

Germline assignment: CDR1 SGHRS and CDR2 YFSETQ. J gave up 10 bases and V 3 bases, and 8 bases lay outside the gene matches. This CDR3 region has 13 residues. A sample-barcoded 5' primer and a J-beta primer mix were used in a second PCR of roughly 6 to 12 cycles. TCRdb re-called the 5' RACE reads through MiXCR, storing one row per CDR3 protein. The table has about 570,000 distinct CDR3 sequences, approximately 25% seen once; the top ten hold 15% to 20%. In each sample, at least 6 million PBMCs were isolated. Extraction yielded at least 6 micrograms of total RNA per sample. This clonotype has just a few counts.

The chain is built from TRBV5-1 and TRBJ2-5; 8 bases agree with TRBD1. The sequenced material came from blood. This TCR was sampled from an older woman in good health. CDR3 loop: CASSSGTGPIQYF. The CDR3 DNA reads as TGCGCCAGCAGCTCCGGGACAGGCCCGATCCAGTACTTC.